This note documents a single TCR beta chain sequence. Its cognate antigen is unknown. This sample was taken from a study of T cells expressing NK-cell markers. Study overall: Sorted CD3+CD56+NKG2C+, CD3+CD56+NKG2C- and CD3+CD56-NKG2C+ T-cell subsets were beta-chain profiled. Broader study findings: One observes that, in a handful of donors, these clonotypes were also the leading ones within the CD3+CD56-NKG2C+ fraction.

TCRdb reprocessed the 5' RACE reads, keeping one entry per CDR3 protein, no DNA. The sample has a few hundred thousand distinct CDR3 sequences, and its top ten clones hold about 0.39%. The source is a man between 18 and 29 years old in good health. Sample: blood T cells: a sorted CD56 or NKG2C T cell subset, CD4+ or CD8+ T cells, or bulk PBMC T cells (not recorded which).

The CDR3 sequence is CASSPPQWGIYEQFF. V gene TRBV18 combines with J gene TRBJ2-1; TCRdb reports TRBD1, a call that lacks DNA to check it against. The CDR3 is made up of 15 amino acids. The V gene's germline CDR1 is KGHSH and CDR2 LQKENI.